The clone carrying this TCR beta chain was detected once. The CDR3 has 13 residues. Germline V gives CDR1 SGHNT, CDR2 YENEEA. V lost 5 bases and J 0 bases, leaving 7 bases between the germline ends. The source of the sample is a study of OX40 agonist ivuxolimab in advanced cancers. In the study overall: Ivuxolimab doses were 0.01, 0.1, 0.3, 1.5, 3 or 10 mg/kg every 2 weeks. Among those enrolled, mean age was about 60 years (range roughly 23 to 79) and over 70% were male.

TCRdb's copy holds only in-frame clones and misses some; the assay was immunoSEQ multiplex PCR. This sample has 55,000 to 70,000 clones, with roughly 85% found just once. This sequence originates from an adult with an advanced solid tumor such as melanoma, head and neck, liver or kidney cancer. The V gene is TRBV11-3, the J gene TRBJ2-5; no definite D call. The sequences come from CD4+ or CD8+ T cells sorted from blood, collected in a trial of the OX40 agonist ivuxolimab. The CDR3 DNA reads TGTGCCAGCAGCGGCTCCTACCAAGAGACCCAGTACTTC. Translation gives CASSGSYQETQYF.